One sample yielded the 27 T cell receptor beta chains listed below, sequenced in a study of T-cell reconstitution after alpha-beta-depleted transplantation in children. Unique molecular identifiers featured in how the TCRbeta library was prepared. TCRdb ran MiXCR on the PCR reads and lists one entry per CDR3 protein. The sample carries about 350,000 distinct CDR3 sequences, about 14% recorded once. This specimen was PBMCs, taken from the stem cell graft. These receptors were collected from a human donor who donated a stem cell graft to a child with Fanconi anemia.

The sample holds a few counts of this clonotype. The chain is built from TRBV3-1 and TRBJ2-3; D unresolved. The CDR3 is made up of 14 amino acids. Deletions cut 2 bases from V and 4 bases from J, with 10 bases between. Germline V lookup: CDR1 LGHDT, CDR2 YNNKEL (reference sequence). The CDR3 sequence is CASSQLTESDTQYF. CDR3 in DNA: TGTGCCAGCAGCCAATTAACAGAATCAGATACGCAGTATTTT.

This clonotype has ten or more counts. The V gene is TRBV4-2, the J gene TRBJ2-1; 14 positions match TRBD2. This CDR3 has 16 amino acids. The germline V gene has CDR1 LGHNA and CDR2 YNFKEQ. V was pared by 0 bases and J by 8 bases, with 3 bases of the junction left unmatched. The CDR3 bases are TGTGCCAGCAGCCAAGAGACTAGCGGGGGGGCCGATGAGCAGTTCTTC. Translated: CASSQETSGGADEQFF.

This clonotype came up many times. V usage is TRBV5-1 and J usage is TRBJ2-3; D is perhaps TRBD1 (6 bases). CDR3 length: 13 residues. Germline V CDR1 and CDR2: SGHRS, YFSETQ. The V end was cut by 6 bases, the J end by 4 bases, with 12 bases between. CDR3 bases: TGCGCCAGCACCCTAGGGGGATCAGATACGCAGTATTTT. Protein product: CASTLGGSDTQYF.

The chain couples TRBV13 to TRBJ2-5, with D perhaps TRBD1 (6 bases). The CDR3 is 16 amino acids. Trimming stripped 4 bases from V and 5 bases from J, with 20 bases between. The germline V gene encodes CDR1 PRHDT and CDR2 FYEKMQ (reference sequence). The CDR3 nucleotides are TGTGCCAGCAGCTCAGGACTGCCGGGACACGGGGAGACCCAGTACTTC. Translating it yields CASSSGLPGHGETQYF. The complete variable domain, with remaining parts taken from reference TRBV13 and TRBJ2-5, reads AAGVIQSPRHLIKEKRETATLKCYPIPRHDTVYWYQQGPGQDPQFLISFYEKMQSDKGSIPDRFSAQQFSDYHSELNMSSLELGDSALYFCASSSGLPGHGETQYFGPGTRLLVL.

This clonotype was recorded a few times. The V call is TRBV13, the J call TRBJ1-1, with TRBD1 as a possible D gene (5 bases). Deletions cut 5 bases from V and 3 bases from J, with 19 bases between. This CDR3 has 16 residues. Germline V gene lookup returns CDR1 PRHDT and CDR2 FYEKMQ (reference sequence). Here the CDR3 reads CASSPLGGSVDTEAFF. As DNA, the CDR3 is TGTGCCAGCAGCCCACTGGGGGGGAGCGTGGACACTGAAGCTTTCTTT. Full variable domain (outside the CDR3, taken from reference TRBV13 and TRBJ1-1): AAGVIQSPRHLIKEKRETATLKCYPIPRHDTVYWYQQGPGQDPQFLISFYEKMQSDKGSIPDRFSAQQFSDYHSELNMSSLELGDSALYFCASSPLGGSVDTEAFFGQGTRLTVV.

This clonotype showed up just a few times. An end of the junction does not agree with germline; a read error may underlie this. J is TRBJ2-7 and V is TRBV7-7; TRBD1 or TRBD2 may be the D gene (5 bases each). CDR3 length equals 15 residues. Germline V gives CDR1 SSHAT, CDR2 FNYEAQ (reference sequence). CDR3 sequence reads: CASSLGSGTIYEQYF. CDR3 nucleotide sequence: TGTGCTAGCAGCTTAGGCTCCGGGACGATCTACGAGCAGTACTTC.

This chain joins TRBV18 and TRBJ2-7; TRBD2 matches 10 bases. This CDR3 is 16 amino acids long. V dropped 6 bases and J dropped 2; count of bases not matched to a gene: 10. Germline CDR1 KGHSH, CDR2 LQKENI. CDR3 loop: CASSPTTGLATYEQYF. CDR3 nucleotides: TGTGCCAGCTCGCCTACGACGGGACTAGCGACCTACGAGCAGTACTTC.

This clonotype was seen a handful of times. The V call is TRBV5-8, the J call TRBJ2-7; 8 positions agree with TRBD1. Trimming removed 7 bases from V and 6 bases from J; junction bases left unmatched: 15. CDR1 and CDR2 from the germline V gene are SGHTS and YDEGEE. This CDR3 contains 15 residues. The CDR3 sequence: CASYHPGQDHGEQYF. In DNA, the CDR3 is TGTGCCAGCTATCATCCGGGACAGGACCACGGCGAGCAGTACTTC.

This clonotype was seen a few times. The chain recombines TRBV6-2 or TRBV6-3 with TRBJ2-2; D not resolved. The CDR3 runs 12 residues. V lost 9 bases, J lost 7 bases, and 12 bases lay in between. Germline assignment: CDR1 MNHEY and CDR2 SVGEGT. The CDR3 reads CASRDPVGELFF. CDR3 DNA: TGTGCCAGTCGTGACCCGGTCGGGGAGCTGTTTTTT.

This clonotype has only a few counts. A much larger clone lies one base from this, so it may be a read error. The CDR3 sequence is CASSPRGGAYNEQFF. The CDR3 bases are TGTGCCAGCAGCCCTCGCGGGGGGGCCTACAATGAGCAGTTCTTC. V and J are TRBV7-9 and TRBJ2-1; 9 positions match TRBD2. The CDR3 runs 15 residues. Germline trimming cut 5 bases from V and 2 bases from J; bases unmatched to any gene: 4. Germline V gene lookup returns CDR1 SEHNR and CDR2 FQNEAQ (reference sequence).

This clonotype was seen repeatedly, ten times or more. V and J are TRBV9 and TRBJ1-2, with D perhaps matching TRBD1 (5 bases). There are 15 residues in the CDR3. Germline-derived CDR1 and CDR2 are SGDLS and YYNGEE. The V end was cut by 0 bases, the J end by 6 bases, with 15 bases between. CDR3 sequence: CASSVVRRGPHGYTF. The CDR3 DNA reads as TGTGCCAGCAGCGTAGTCAGGCGGGGCCCTCATGGCTACACCTTC.

In DNA, the CDR3 is TGCAGTGCTAGAGATCAGACTAGCGGGGGGGTAGAGGCCTACAATGAGCAGTTCTTC. Protein sequence: CSARDQTSGGVEAYNEQFF. The chain employs TRBV20-1 and TRBJ2-1; TRBD2 aligns across 14 bases. Germline V gene lookup returns CDR1 DFQATT and CDR2 SNEGSKA (reference sequence). The CDR3 has 19 residues. The V segment lost 0 bases and the J segment 2 bases; nucleotides outside the gene matches: 9.

The V gene is TRBV20-1, the J gene TRBJ1-1; D is ambiguous. V dropped 5 bases and J dropped 9 bases, with 10 bases sitting between them. The CDR3 has 10 residues. Germline lookup yields CDR1 DFQATT and CDR2 SNEGSKA (reference sequence). The CDR3 loop is CSAVGEQAFF. The CDR3 DNA follows: TGCAGTGCTGTCGGCGAACAAGCTTTCTTT.

The chain has TRBV15 and TRBJ2-7; D may be TRBD1 (6 bases). From germline, CDR1 is LNHNV and CDR2 YYDKDF (reference sequence). The CDR3 runs to 15 residues. Trimming took off 0 bases at V and 0 bases at J, with 9 bases between the two ends. The CDR3 sequence: CATSREQGISYEQYF. In DNA form, the CDR3 reads TGTGCCACCAGCAGAGAGCAGGGGATCTCCTACGAGCAGTACTTC.

This clonotype showed up just a few times. The chain is built from TRBV3-1 and TRBJ2-2; the D gene is possibly TRBD1 (6 bases). Germline V CDR1 and CDR2: LGHDT, YNNKEL (reference sequence). Trimming took off 5 bases at V and 7 bases at J, with 17 bases between the two ends. The CDR3 has 15 residues. The DNA for the CDR3 is TGTGCCAGCAGCGTATTTACAGGGTCGGTCGGGGAGCTGTTTTTT. This codes for CASSVFTGSVGELFF.

The genes are TRBV9 and TRBJ2-5; D may be TRBD1 or TRBD2 (5 bases each). This CDR3 is 15 amino acids long. The germline V gene encodes CDR1 SGDLS and CDR2 YYNGEE. The V end lost 0 bases, the J end lost 5 bases, and 14 bases lay between the germline ends. The CDR3 sequence is CASSVGGRSEETQYF. The CDR3, as DNA: TGTGCCAGCAGCGTAGGGGGACGGTCCGAGGAGACCCAGTACTTC.

The V gene is TRBV7-2, the J gene TRBJ2-1; TRBD1 matches at 9 bases. Per germline, CDR1 SGHTA and CDR2 FQGNSA. The CDR3 is made up of 16 amino acids. Germline trimming cut 0 bases from V and 9 bases from J; bases unmatched to any gene: 9. In DNA, the CDR3 is TGTGCCAGCAGCTTAGCGTCAGGGACAGGGCCCACTGAGCAGTTCTTC. This gives the protein CASSLASGTGPTEQFF.

The rearrangement joins TRBV5-1 to TRBJ1-2; the D is unclear. Germline V gene data show CDR1 as SGHRS and CDR2 as YFSETQ. This CDR3 contains 14 residues. V dropped 1 base and J dropped 7 bases, with 14 bases sitting between them. CDR3 in DNA: TGCGCCAGCAGCTTGACCCTCCGGGGATTTGGCTACACCTTC. It translates to CASSLTLRGFGYTF.

In its sample, this clonotype was seen many times. This rearrangement joins TRBV10-3 to TRBJ1-1; the D is unclear. Germline V CDR1 and CDR2: ENHRY, SYGVKD. The CDR3 loop spans 13 amino acids. V lost 5 bases, J lost 0 bases, and 7 bases lay in between. CDR3 region: CAISLTVNTEAFF. For the CDR3, the DNA is TGTGCCATCAGTCTCACCGTGAACACTGAAGCTTTCTTT.

In this sample, this clonotype turned up many times. This chain connects TRBV12-3 or TRBV12-4 to TRBJ2-3, with D unresolved. This CDR3 spans 13 amino acids. Trimming removed 5 bases from V and 6 bases from J, with 12 bases in between. DNA of the CDR3: TGTGCCAGCAGTGCCAGACTCCACGATACGCAGTATTTT. It is translated as CASSARLHDTQYF.

The chain's CDR3 is CSARGVLAGGQETQYF. Here the CDR3 DNA reads TGCAGTGCTAGAGGTGTTCTTGCGGGGGGGCAAGAGACCCAGTACTTC. V and J are TRBV20-1 and TRBJ2-5, with 9 bases fitting TRBD2. The CDR3 is made up of 16 amino acids. The germline V gene encodes CDR1 DFQATT and CDR2 SNEGSKA (reference sequence). The V segment lost 1 base and the J segment 2 bases; nucleotides outside the gene matches: 8.

This clonotype has just a few counts. V and J are TRBV15 and TRBJ2-2; TRBD2 might be the D (5 bases). CDR3 length: 16 residues. CDR1 LNHNV and CDR2 YYDKDF come from the germline V gene (reference sequence). Trimming shortened V by 3 bases and J by 4 bases, and 15 bases separated the two germline ends. CDR3 region: CATSRADRGRTGELFF. The CDR3 region has the DNA TGTGCCACCAGCAGGGCGGACCGAGGGCGCACCGGGGAGCTGTTTTTT.

The rearrangement joins TRBV18 to TRBJ2-6; no reliable D call. The CDR3 runs 15 residues. The germline V gene encodes CDR1 KGHSH and CDR2 LQKENI. The V and J ends lost 4 bases and 0 bases respectively, with 7 bases between them. The DNA for the CDR3 is TGTGCCAGCTCACTTGCCCGCTCTGGGGCCAACGTCCTGACTTTC. This gives the protein CASSLARSGANVLTF.

This rearrangement joins TRBV4-2 to TRBJ1-1, with D maybe TRBD1 (5 bases). This CDR3 spans 15 amino acids. V lost 1 base and J lost 1, with 10 bases in between. CDR1 and CDR2 from the germline V gene are LGHNA and YNFKEQ. The DNA of the CDR3 is TGTGCCAGCAGCCAAGGCGGGACGAGGAACACTGAAGCTTTCTTT. The encoded protein is CASSQGGTRNTEAFF.

V usage is TRBV28 and J usage is TRBJ1-5; 8 bases match TRBD1. There are 16 residues in the CDR3. CDR1 and CDR2 (germline): MDHEN, SYDVKM. With 1 base clipped from V and 5 bases from J, the junction kept 7 bases outside the gene matches. As DNA, the CDR3 is TGTGCCAGCAGTTTATTAGCAGGGGGCCCGCATCAGCCCCAGCATTTT. The encoded protein is CASSLLAGGPHQPQHF.

This CDR3 reads CASSLAVTARETQYF. CDR3 DNA sequence: TGTGCCAGCAGCTTAGCTGTGACTGCGAGGGAGACCCAGTACTTC. J is TRBJ2-5 and V is TRBV7-2; no clear D. The CDR3 contains 15 residues. Germline-derived CDR1 and CDR2 are SGHTA and FQGNSA. Deletions cut 0 bases from V and 5 bases from J, with 13 bases between.

The CDR3 sequence is CASSSELGTQYF. In DNA, the CDR3 is TGTGCCAGCAGCTCCGAACTAGGGACCCAGTACTTC. V is TRBV7-2 and J is TRBJ2-5; tentatively, D is TRBD2 (5 bases). V lost 4 bases and J lost 7, with 10 bases in between. Germline loops: CDR1 SGHTA, CDR2 FQGNSA. The CDR3 loop spans 12 amino acids.